What follows are 15 T cell receptor beta chains derived from one specimen sequenced in a study of technical replicates of blood from a handful of donors. Profiled with immunoSEQ multiplex PCR; TCRdb holds only in-frame clones, not every one. The sample lists tens of thousands of clones, about 95% occurring once. Sequenced input: PBMCs. The receptor source for this set is a human donor in good health. Some clones in this sample may be carry-over from other donors' samples.

This chain uses TRBV20-1 with TRBJ2-7; D is possibly TRBD1 (5 bases). The length of the CDR3 is 11 residues. The V and J ends lost 5 bases and 2 bases respectively, with 7 bases between them. The germline CDR1 and CDR2 sequences are DFQATT and SNEGSKA (reference sequence). The CDR3 sequence: CSARQTYEQYF. Here the CDR3 DNA reads TGCAGTGCTCGACAGACCTACGAGCAGTACTTC.

The chain links TRBV5-1 to TRBJ1-1; weak D call: TRBD1 (6 bases). V lost 4 bases to trimming and J lost 2 bases, with 12 bases between them. The CDR3 has 14 amino acids. CDR1 is SGHRS and CDR2 is YFSETQ in the germline V gene. CDR3 in DNA: TGCGCCAGCAGCGGGACGGGGGGCAACACTGAAGCTTTCTTT. Its translation is CASSGTGGNTEAFF.

V usage is TRBV29-1 and J usage is TRBJ2-5; D may be TRBD2 (6 bases). V was clipped by 7 bases and J by 0 bases, with 9 bases between them. The CDR3 consists of 12 residues. Germline V lookup: CDR1 SQVTM, CDR2 ANQGSEA. DNA of the CDR3: TGCAGCGCCGGGGACTACCAAGAGACCCAGTACTTC. It encodes CSAGDYQETQYF. The whole variable domain, filled in from reference TRBV29-1 and TRBJ2-5, reads SAVISQKPSRDICQRGTSLTIQCQVDSQVTMMFWYRQQPGQSLTLIATANQGSEATYESGFVIDKFPISRPNLTFSTLTVSNMSPEDSSIYLCSAGDYQETQYFGPGTRLLVL.

The V gene is TRBV29-1, the J gene TRBJ1-1; D is undetermined. V lost 7 bases and J 11 bases, leaving 20 bases between the germline ends. CDR1 and CDR2 (germline): SQVTM, ANQGSEA. CDR3 length: 12 amino acids. The CDR3 DNA reads TGCAGCGCCAACTCGAACACCTGGGCGGCTTTCTTT. It is translated as CSANSNTWAAFF.

In DNA form, the CDR3 reads TGTGCCTGGAGTGTAAATTCAGGGGTGGAAGGCTACACCTTC. Its protein product is CAWSVNSGVEGYTF. The V and J genes are TRBV30 and TRBJ1-2; tentative D call: TRBD1 (6 bases). Germline V lookup: CDR1 GTSNPN, CDR2 SVGIG (reference sequence). CDR3 size: 14 residues. V lost 0 bases and J lost 8, with 16 bases in between. Looking up the rest from reference TRBV30 and TRBJ1-2 gives the full variable domain: SQTIHQWPATLVQPVGSPLSLECTVEGTSNPNLYWYRQAAGRGLQLLFYSVGIGQISSEVPQNLSASRPQDRQFILSSKKLLLSDSGFYLCAWSVNSGVEGYTFGSGTRLTVV.

This clone was seen just once. The CDR3 loop reads CASSLESGEETQYF. In DNA, the CDR3 is TGCGCCAGCAGCTTGGAGTCAGGGGAAGAGACCCAGTACTTC. The rearrangement links TRBV5-1 to TRBJ2-5; weak D call: TRBD1 (6 bases). The V gene lost 0 bases and the J gene lost 3 bases, with 9 bases spanning the gap. Germline V gene data show CDR1 as SGHRS and CDR2 as YFSETQ. This CDR3 comprises 14 residues.

This rearrangement joins TRBV5-1 to TRBJ2-3; 11 bases line up with TRBD1. Per the germline V gene, CDR1 is SGHRS and CDR2 is YFSETQ. The CDR3 length is 17 residues. After removal of 2 bases from V and 4 bases from J, the junction contained 9 bases not matched to a gene. In DNA form, the CDR3 reads TGCGCCAGCAGCTTCGGCAGGACAGGGGGCGGATCAGATACGCAGTATTTT. Translating it yields CASSFGRTGGGSDTQYF. The whole variable domain, remainder taken from reference TRBV5-1 and TRBJ2-3, is KAGVTQTPRYLIKTRGQQVTLSCSPISGHRSVSWYQQTPGQGLQFLFEYFSETQRNKGNFPGRFSGRQFSNSRSEMNVSTLELGDSALYLCASSFGRTGGGSDTQYFGPGTRLTVL.

The chain recombines TRBV5-6 with TRBJ2-1, with D perhaps matching TRBD1 (6 bases). The germline gives CDR1 SGHDT, CDR2 YYEEEE. Deletions cut 3 bases from V and 4 bases from J, with 11 bases between. The CDR3 contains 14 residues. CDR3 nucleotide sequence: TGTGCCAGCAGCTGGGACACGTTATACAATGAGCAGTTCTTC. This sequence encodes CASSWDTLYNEQFF.

The chain joins TRBV5-4 to TRBJ2-7; TRBD2 agrees at 14 bases. Germline trimming cut 3 bases from V and 6 bases from J; bases unmatched to any gene: 8. The CDR3 loop spans 16 amino acids. Germline CDR1 and CDR2: SGHNT and YYREEE (reference sequence). In nucleotides, the CDR3 is TGTGCCAGCAGCTCGGAGACTAGCGGGAGGGGAGGCGAGCAGTACTTC. Its translation is CASSSETSGRGGEQYF.

The chain couples TRBV5-8 to TRBJ2-3; the D gene is possibly TRBD1 (6 bases). There are 16 residues in the CDR3. The germline CDR1 and CDR2 sequences are SGHTS and YDEGEE. V was cut by 4 bases and J by 5 bases, with 20 bases left in between. CDR3 residues: CASSQGSGAKRDTQYF. The CDR3, as DNA: TGTGCCAGCAGCCAGGGATCAGGGGCTAAACGAGATACGCAGTATTTT.

The genes are TRBV5-1 and TRBJ2-7, with 13 bases identical to TRBD2. Germline V lookup: CDR1 SGHRS, CDR2 YFSETQ. The CDR3 contains 16 residues. V was pared by 7 bases and J by 0 bases, with 7 bases of the junction left unmatched. The CDR3 DNA sequence: TGCGCCAGCGGAACGGGACTAGCGGGGCCCTCCTACGAGCAGTACTTC. This sequence encodes CASGTGLAGPSYEQYF.

The CDR3 here is CASSEWRETQYF. CDR3 bases: TGTGCCAGCAGTGAGTGGCGGGAGACCCAGTACTTC. The V and J genes are TRBV6-1 and TRBJ2-5, with D unclear. CDR3 length: 12 residues. With 3 bases removed from V and 5 bases from J, the gap between germline ends came to 7 bases. CDR1 MNHNS and CDR2 SASEGT come from the germline V gene.

The rearrangement uses TRBV18 and TRBJ1-1; 10 bases align to TRBD1. Germline values: CDR1 KGHSH, CDR2 LQKENI. The ends lost 4 bases at V and 6 bases at J; junction bases unmatched: 5. This CDR3 has 14 amino acids. The CDR3 is CASSLDRGISEAFF. The CDR3 DNA follows: TGTGCCAGCTCACTGGACAGGGGGATATCTGAAGCTTTCTTT.

A single count supports this clone. The V call is TRBV6-5, the J call TRBJ1-1; a possible D gene is TRBD1 (5 bases). V shed 7 bases and J shed 0 bases, with 15 bases lying between them. Germline CDR1 is MNHEY and CDR2 is SVGAGI. The CDR3 runs 15 residues. The CDR3 DNA follows: TGTGCCAGCACCCCCGGGGGGTTCGTGAACACTGAAGCTTTCTTT. Encoded protein: CASTPGGFVNTEAFF.

This sequence joins TRBV6-5 and TRBJ1-2; D might be TRBD1 (6 bases). The V end lost 5 bases, the J end lost 2 bases, and 15 bases lay between the germline ends. CDR1 is MNHEY and CDR2 is SVGAGI in the germline V gene. The CDR3 loop spans 15 amino acids. CDR3 in amino acids: CASSRTRDKNYGYTF. In DNA form, the CDR3 reads TGTGCCAGCAGTAGGACCCGGGACAAGAACTATGGCTACACCTTC.